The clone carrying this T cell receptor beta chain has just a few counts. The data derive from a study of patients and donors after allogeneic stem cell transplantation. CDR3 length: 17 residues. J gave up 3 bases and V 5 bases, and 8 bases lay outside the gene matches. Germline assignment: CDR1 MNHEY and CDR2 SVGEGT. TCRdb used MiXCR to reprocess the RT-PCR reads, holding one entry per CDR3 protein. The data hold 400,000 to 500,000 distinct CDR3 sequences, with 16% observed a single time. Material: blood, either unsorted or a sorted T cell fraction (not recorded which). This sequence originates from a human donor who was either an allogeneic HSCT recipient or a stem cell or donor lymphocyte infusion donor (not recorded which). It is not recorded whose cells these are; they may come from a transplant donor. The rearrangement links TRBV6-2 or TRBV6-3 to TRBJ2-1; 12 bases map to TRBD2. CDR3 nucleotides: TGTGCCAGCAGTACCCTAGCGGGGGGGCCCTTCTACAATGAGCAGTTCTTC. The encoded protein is CASSTLAGGPFYNEQFF.